The T cell receptor (beta chain) described here comes from a study of cytomegalovirus exposure and HLA in healthy donors. Study-wide results and caveats: The likely explanation for a cluster of highly shared sequence variants was sequencing artifact. Altogether, 150 to 200 TCR beta chains were recorded as cytomegalovirus-associated. It was only CMV serostatus that was available as immune exposure information.

CDR1 is PRHDT and CDR2 is FYEKMQ in the germline V gene (reference sequence). The CDR3 has 17 amino acids. Losses at the gene ends were 4 bases for V and 0 bases for J; bases not matched to a gene: 8. Use of 60 Vbeta and 13 Jbeta primers characterized the PCR. This table comes from immunoSEQ multiplex PCR, and its TCRdb copy is limited to in-frame clones, with some not included. The sample lists 90,000 or so clones, over 60% occurring once. Turning to this clone: Antigen unknown.

This sequence originates from a female donor in good health and CMV-seronegative. Input material: PBMCs. V usage is TRBV13 and J usage is TRBJ2-7, with 11 positions matching TRBD2. The CDR3 nucleotides are TGTGCCAGCAGCTCGAGATCCGGGACTAGCGGCTCCTACGAGCAGTACTTC. This translates into CASSSRSGTSGSYEQYF.